These 19 T cell receptor beta chains came from one sample sequenced in a study of regulatory T cells in long-lasting Graves disease. Sample time point: newly diagnosed GD, antithyroid drugs for less than 3 months. With RNA extracted from PBMCs as input, the TCR library was made. Investigators prepared the TCR beta libraries by applying iRepertoire HTBI primers and Arm-PCR of CDR3 regions. TCRdb used MiXCR to reprocess the multiplex PCR reads, holding one entry per CDR3 protein. Among some 230,000 distinct CDR3 sequences, around 16% were seen once, and the ten largest hold approximately 24%. The sequences come from peripheral blood mononuclear cells (PBMCs), collected at new diagnosis, from a patient treated with antithyroid drugs. These receptor sequences come from a female donor with Graves disease.

For this clonotype: A much larger clonotype is one base distant, so this may be a read error. The chain carries TRBV2 and TRBJ1-5; no firm D call. Germline V CDR1 and CDR2: SNHLY, FYNNEI. The CDR3 consists of 15 residues. The CDR3 DNA is TGTGCCAGCAGTGAATTACAGCCGACATTACAGCCCCATCATTTT. Protein product: CASSELQPTLQPHHF.

The chain couples TRBV12-3 or TRBV12-4 to TRBJ2-3; 7 bases fit TRBD2. Near its end, the DNA agrees better with TRBJ2-5, so the J call may be wrong. The CDR3 runs to 14 residues. The CDR3 spells CASSPGLVGETQYF. The CDR3 region has the DNA TGTGCCAGCAGTCCCGGACTAGTGGGAGAGACCCAGTACTTC.

This clonotype was picked up many times. V gene TRBV11-2 combines with J gene TRBJ2-2; D gene uncertain. Germline V lookup: CDR1 SGHAT, CDR2 FQNNGV. V was pared by 0 bases and J by 0 bases, with 11 bases between. CDR3 size: 17 residues. The CDR3 nucleotides are TGTGCCAGCAGCTTAGAGAGACTGTACGCGAACACCGGGGAGCTGTTTTTT. Residues: CASSLERLYANTGELFF.

This clonotype was detected a few times. The chain joins TRBV4-1 to TRBJ1-5, with 7 nucleotides matching TRBD1. The V gene's germline CDR1 is MGHRA and CDR2 YSYEKL. The trim removed 2 bases at V and 3 bases at J, leaving 13 bases unmatched. The CDR3 extends over 18 amino acids. The CDR3 loop is CASSQYITSDRINQPQHF. In DNA form, the CDR3 reads TGCGCCAGCAGCCAATATATCACGTCGGACAGGATCAATCAGCCCCAGCATTTT.

The J gene is TRBJ1-2, the V gene TRBV20-1; the D gene is possibly TRBD1 (5 bases). The CDR3 sequence is 15 residues long. The V end lost 6 bases, the J end lost 6 bases, and 23 bases lay between the germline ends. In germline, CDR1 is DFQATT, CDR2 SNEGSKA (reference sequence). The CDR3 nucleotides are TGCAGTGCCCTAGAGATTCTGGCAGGGCATCATGGCTACACCTTC. This encodes CSALEILAGHHGYTF.

This clonotype showed up many times. V and J are TRBV18 and TRBJ1-3, with D unclear. Germline assignment: CDR1 KGHSH and CDR2 LQKENI. This CDR3 is 14 amino acids long. V shed 4 bases and J shed 0 bases, with 7 bases lying between them. The CDR3 sequence: CASSQDTSGNTIYF. CDR3 DNA sequence: TGTGCCAGCTCACAAGACACCTCTGGAAACACCATATATTTT.

This clonotype was found many times. V and J are TRBV15 and TRBJ2-2, with D perhaps assigned TRBD1 or TRBD2 (5 bases each). The ends were cut back, 0 bases at V and 8 bases at J, with 10 bases in the middle. CDR1 and CDR2 from the germline V gene are LNHNV and YYDKDF (reference sequence). The CDR3 consists of 14 residues. The CDR3: CATSREVGGGELFF. CDR3 nucleotide sequence: TGTGCCACCAGCAGAGAGGTTGGGGGAGGGGAGCTGTTTTTT. The variable domain in full, with the rest retrieved from reference TRBV15 and TRBJ2-2, is DAMVIQNPRYQVTQFGKPVTLSCSQTLNHNVMYWYQQKSSQAPKLLFHYYDKDFNNEADTPDNFQSRRPNTSFCFLDIRSPGLGDTAMYLCATSREVGGGELFFGEGSRLTVL.

In its sample, this clonotype was seen many times. V and J are TRBV2 and TRBJ2-3; TRBD2 agrees at 10 bases. The CDR3 runs to 17 residues. CDR1 and CDR2 (germline): SNHLY, FYNNEI. V gave up 0 bases and J gave up 2 bases; unmatched junction bases: 5. CDR3 loop: CASSEARTSGNTDTQYF. CDR3 bases: TGTGCCAGCAGTGAAGCCCGGACTAGCGGTAACACAGATACGCAGTATTTT.

This rearrangement joins TRBV2 to TRBJ1-1, with unresolved D. CDR1 and CDR2 (germline): SNHLY, FYNNEI. The CDR3 consists of 13 residues. Trimming took 2 bases from V and 1 from J, leaving 5 bases between them. The DNA for the CDR3 is TGTGCCAGCAGTGAACTGTCGAACACTGAAGCTTTCTTT. This codes for CASSELSNTEAFF.

This clonotype was detected ten times or more. DNA for the CDR3: TGTGCCAGCAGTGTTAGCGGGAGCACAGATACGCAGTATTTT. Amino acids: CASSVSGSTDTQYF. This rearrangement joins TRBV25-1 to TRBJ2-3, with TRBD2 identical over 7 bases. The V gene's germline CDR1 is MGHDK and CDR2 SYGVNS. This CDR3 is built from 14 residues. The V and J ends lost 4 bases and 0 bases, in that order; junction bases with no gene match: 1. The whole variable domain, filled in from reference TRBV25-1 and TRBJ2-3, reads EADIYQTPRYLVIGTGKKITLECSQTMGHDKMYWYQQDPGMELHLIHYSYGVNSTEKGDLSSESTVSRIRTEHFPLTLESARPSHTSQYLCASSVSGSTDTQYFGPGTRLTVL.

This clonotype was detected ten times or more. This may be a read error, as it is one base from a much larger clone. The chain couples TRBV12-3 or TRBV12-4 to TRBJ2-7; no clear D. The CDR3 loop spans 17 amino acids. Trimming removed 5 bases at V and 1 base at J, with 21 bases between. In DNA, the CDR3 is TGTGCCAGCAGTCCACACCGAGAAGGATCGGGTTCCTACGAGCAGTACTTC. This translates into CASSPHREGSGSYEQYF.

This clonotype was seen a few times. The chain recombines TRBV30 with TRBJ2-3; perhaps D is TRBD1 or TRBD2 (5 bases each). With 1 base removed from V and 4 bases from J, the gap between germline ends came to 15 bases. The CDR3 contains 15 residues. Germline CDR1 GTSNPN, CDR2 SVGIG (reference sequence). The CDR3 spells CAWSAGTSSADTQYF. The CDR3 DNA reads TGTGCCTGGAGTGCCGGGACCAGCAGCGCAGATACGCAGTATTTT.

This clonotype was detected ten times or more. This chain joins TRBV7-9 and TRBJ2-7; 14 nucleotides match TRBD2. The CDR3 runs to 16 residues. CDR1 is SEHNR and CDR2 is FQNEAQ in the germline V gene (reference sequence). J gave up 5 bases and V 5 bases, and 8 bases lay outside the gene matches. The chain's CDR3 is CASSPPGLAGGHEQYF. In nucleotides, the CDR3 is TGTGCCAGCAGCCCGCCCGGACTAGCGGGAGGCCACGAGCAGTACTTC.

This clonotype was observed at least ten times. This sequence joins TRBV6-1 and TRBJ2-2; D is ambiguous. V lost 6 bases to trimming and J lost 2 bases, with 7 bases between them. Germline V gives CDR1 MNHNS, CDR2 SASEGT. The CDR3 has 13 residues. The CDR3 loop is CASRVHNTGELFF. CDR3 coding DNA: TGTGCCAGCAGGGTCCACAACACCGGGGAGCTGTTTTTT.

Note on this clonotype: A read error may explain this, as a much larger clone is one base away. This chain uses TRBV11-2 with TRBJ2-2, with D tentatively TRBD2 (7 bases). The germline V gene encodes CDR1 SGHAT and CDR2 FQNNGV. This CDR3 region has 20 residues. CDR3 loop: CVSSRGTRGRAGPNTGELFF. The CDR3 bases are TGTGTCAGCAGCCGCGGGACCAGGGGTAGAGCGGGGCCCAACACCGGGGAGCTGTTTTTT. The full variable domain, completed using reference TRBV11-2 and TRBJ2-2, is EAGVAQSPRYKIIEKRQSVAFWCNPISGHATLYWYQQILGQGPKLLIQFQNNGVVDDSQLPKDRFSAERLKGVDSTLKIQPAKLEDSAVYLCVSSRGTRGRAGPNTGELFFGEGSRLTVL.

The V call is TRBV24-1, the J call TRBJ2-3, with 9 nucleotides matching TRBD2. Germline CDR1 is KGHDR and CDR2 is SFDVKD. CDR3 length: 19 residues. V lost 0 bases and J lost 1; bases outside the gene matches: 10. CDR3 loop: CATSDLVAGGPGGTDTQYF. The CDR3 DNA reads as TGTGCCACCAGTGATTTGGTGGCGGGAGGGCCGGGTGGCACAGATACGCAGTATTTT.

At least ten counts were recorded for this clonotype. V usage is TRBV30 and J usage is TRBJ2-5, with 10 nucleotides matching TRBD1. Germline CDR1 GTSNPN, CDR2 SVGIG (reference sequence). The ends lost 2 bases at V and 7 bases at J; junction bases unmatched: 10. The CDR3 consists of 15 residues. DNA of the CDR3: TGTGCCTGGAGTCCCACTAGGACAGGGGGGGTGACCCAGTACTTC. Its protein is CAWSPTRTGGVTQYF.

This clonotype showed up many times. J is TRBJ2-7 and V is TRBV11-2, with 7 bases lining up with TRBD1. This CDR3 comprises 15 residues. Trimming removed 4 bases from V and 0 bases from J; junction bases left unmatched: 6. CDR1 is SGHAT, CDR2 FQNNGV, per germline. CDR3 coding DNA: TGTGCCAGCAGCTCGGACAGGTTGAGCTCCTACGAGCAGTACTTC. It encodes CASSSDRLSSYEQYF.

This clonotype was recorded many times. CDR3 coding DNA: TGTGCCAGCAGTTCAAAGGGAGTGGATACGCAGTATTTT. It yields the protein CASSSKGVDTQYF. This chain uses TRBV12-3 or TRBV12-4 with TRBJ2-3; a weak D match, TRBD2 (5 bases). The CDR3 has 13 amino acids. Between the trimmed V and J ends, which lost 4 bases and 6 bases, there was a span of 11 bases.